This TCR beta chain was documented in a study of cytomegalovirus exposure and HLA in healthy donors. The PCR was carried out with 60 Vbeta primers and 13 Jbeta primers. Only in-frame clones appear in the TCRdb table, and some are missing; sequencing was by immunoSEQ multiplex PCR. The table has 100,000 to 150,000 clones, roughly 75% seen once. CDR1 is WNHNN and CDR2 is SYGVQD in the germline V gene (reference sequence). V dropped 9 bases and J dropped 7 bases, with 16 bases sitting between them. The CDR3 spans 12 residues. Findings and limits, study-wide: An Asian-associated ancestry cluster reportedly showed fewer N-insertions than the approximately 600-donor mean in a later analysis. More clonal expansion characterized HLA-associated TCR beta chains than equally common others in a later analysis. According to a later analysis, most TCR beta chains associated with CMV appeared HLA-restricted.

In this sample, this clone turned up a few times. Its matching antigen is unknown. The chain employs TRBV10-1 and TRBJ2-7; tentative D call: TRBD2 (6 bases). This TCR was sampled from a woman aged 45-65 years in good health and CMV-seronegative. Sequencing input: PBMCs. CDR3 sequence reads: CARGLTVGEQYF. DNA for the CDR3: TGCGCCAGGGGACTGACGGTGGGTGAGCAGTACTTC.